This TCR beta chain derives from a study of T cells in Graves' hyperthyroidism and ophthalmopathy. Trimming took off 3 bases at V and 2 bases at J, with 8 bases between the two ends. This CDR3 is built from 14 residues. Per the germline V gene, CDR1 is SNHLY and CDR2 is FYNNEI. This clonotype was counted at least ten times. RNA transcripts provided the source from which TCR beta CDR3 regions were amplified. HTBI primers were used for first-round RT-PCR of the TCR CDR3. TCRdb re-called the multiplex PCR reads through MiXCR, storing one row per CDR3 protein. The sample holds about 380,000 distinct CDR3 sequences, approximately 15% seen once. Stable Graves' hyperthyroidism denoted no ophthalmopathy progression over 18 months.

The chain has TRBV2 and TRBJ2-1; D remains ambiguous. Sequencing was done on a sample of blood. This receptor was obtained from a woman in her fifties or sixties with Graves' hyperthyroidism. The CDR3: CASSEGPAYNEQFF. CDR3 coding DNA: TGTGCCAGCAGTGAGGGTCCGGCCTACAATGAGCAGTTCTTC.